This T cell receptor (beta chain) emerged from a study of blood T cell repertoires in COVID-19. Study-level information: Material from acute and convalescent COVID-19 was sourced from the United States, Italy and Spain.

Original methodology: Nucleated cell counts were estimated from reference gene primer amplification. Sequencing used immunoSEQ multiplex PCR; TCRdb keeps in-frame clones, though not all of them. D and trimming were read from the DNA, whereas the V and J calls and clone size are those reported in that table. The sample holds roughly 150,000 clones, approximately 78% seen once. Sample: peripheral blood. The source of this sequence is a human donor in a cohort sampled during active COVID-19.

CDR3 bases: TGTGCCAGTACCTACAACCCAGGGAGCGGGGGGGCTCTCACAGATACGCAGTATTTT. Amino acid sequence: CASTYNPGSGGALTDTQYF. This chain joins TRBV19 and TRBJ2-3; 10 bases are a match to TRBD2. Germline values: CDR1 LNHDA, CDR2 SQIVND (reference sequence). The V segment lost 7 bases and the J segment 2 bases; nucleotides outside the gene matches: 18. There are 19 residues in the CDR3. The whole variable domain, filled in from reference TRBV19 and TRBJ2-3, reads DGGITQSPKYLFRKEGQNVTLSCEQNLNHDAMYWYRQDPGQGLRLIYYSQIVNDFQKGDIAEGYSVSREKKESFPLTVTSAQKNPTAFYLCASTYNPGSGGALTDTQYFGPGTRLTVL.